The clone carrying this TCR beta chain was counted ten times or more. Its antigen is not known. The germline gives CDR1 MNHEY, CDR2 SVGAGI. This CDR3 is 14 amino acids long. Trimming pared 0 bases from V and 0 bases from J, leaving 5 bases between. This sample was taken from a study of Graves' ophthalmopathy and Graves' hyperthyroidism. For the study at large: Untreated patients at initial diagnosis provided peripheral blood.

Study observations and caveats: Most thyroid-expanded clonotypes exceeding 0.001 frequency were also found in blood. Ophthalmopathy and stable hyperthyroidism were discriminated by a 13-signature model, with about 91% sensitivity and about 82% specificity.

Amplification from RNA transcripts yielded the TCR beta CDR3 regions. The workflow started with a first-round RT-PCR run with HTBI primers and then moved on to a second-round multiplex PCR. Using its own MiXCR run on the multiplex PCR reads, TCRdb lists one record per CDR3 protein. Here the sample spans roughly 400,000 distinct CDR3 sequences, approximately 15% being singletons. Hyperthyroidism was classified as stable if no ophthalmopathy occurred within 18 months of follow-up. This TCR derives from a woman aged 18-30 years with stable Graves' hyperthyroidism. V usage is TRBV6-5 and J usage is TRBJ1-2; D gene ambiguous. The sequenced sample was peripheral blood. CDR3 protein: CASSYSASNYGYTF. The CDR3 coding sequence is TGTGCCAGCAGTTACTCGGCCTCTAACTATGGCTACACCTTC.